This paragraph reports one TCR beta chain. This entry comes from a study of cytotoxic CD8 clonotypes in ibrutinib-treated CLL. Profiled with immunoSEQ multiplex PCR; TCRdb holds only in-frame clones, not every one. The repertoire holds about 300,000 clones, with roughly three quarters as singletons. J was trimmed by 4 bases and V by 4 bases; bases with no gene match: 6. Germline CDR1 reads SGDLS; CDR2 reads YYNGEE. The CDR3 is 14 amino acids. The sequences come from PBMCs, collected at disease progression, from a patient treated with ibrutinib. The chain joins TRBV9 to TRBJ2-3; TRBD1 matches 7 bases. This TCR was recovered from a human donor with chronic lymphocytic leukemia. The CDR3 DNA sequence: TGTGCCAGCAGCCTGAGACAGGGTTCAGATACGCAGTATTTT. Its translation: CASSLRQGSDTQYF. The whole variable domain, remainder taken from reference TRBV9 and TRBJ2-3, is DSGVTQTPKHLITATGQRVTLRCSPRSGDLSVYWYQQSLDQGLQFLIQYYNGEERAKGNILERFSAQQFPDLHSELNLSSLELGDSALYFCASSLRQGSDTQYFGPGTRLTVL.